The rows below give T cell receptor beta chains drawn from one sample of a study of T cell responses to AZD1222 COVID-19 vaccine. Only in-frame clones appear in the TCRdb table, and some are missing; sequencing was by immunoSEQ multiplex PCR. The sample comprises fewer than 200,000 clones, around 92% of which are singletons, and about 10% rests with the top ten. This specimen was peripheral blood, taken on day 0 of AZD1222 vaccination. Receptor source: an adult in good health. Both conserved end residues are part of each CDR3. A D gene is named only where the DNA matches it firmly. Only part of the rows carry a size: once, few, many, or a class if the clone is expanded.

j_gene: TRBJ2-1
v_gene: TRBV4-2
abundance: -
d_gene: TRBD2
CDR3aa: CASSQSAGGGISSYNEQFF
CDR3nt: TGTGCCAGCAGCCAGTCGGCCGGCGGGGGGATAAGCTCCTACAATGAGCAGTTCTTC

j_gene: TRBJ1-1
v_gene: TRBV9
abundance: -
d_gene: -
CDR3aa: CASSVGTALGGAFF
CDR3nt: TGTGCCAGCAGCGTAGGTACAGCTCTAGGCGGGGCTTTCTTT

j_gene: TRBJ2-3
v_gene: TRBV25-1
abundance: -
d_gene: -
CDR3aa: CASSATDTQYF
CDR3nt: TGTGCCAGCAGTGCCACAGATACGCAGTATTTT

j_gene: TRBJ1-2
v_gene: TRBV18
abundance: -
d_gene: -
CDR3aa: CASSPWTEPYGYTF
CDR3nt: TGTGCCAGCTCACCATGGACAGAGCCCTATGGCTACACCTTC

j_gene: TRBJ2-1
v_gene: TRBV24-1
abundance: -
d_gene: TRBD1
CDR3aa: CATSDRDPEQFF
CDR3nt: TGTGCCACGAGCGACAGGGATCCTGAGCAGTTCTTC

j_gene: TRBJ1-2
v_gene: TRBV28
abundance: -
d_gene: -
CDR3aa: CASSNLDLTYNYGYTF
CDR3nt: TGTGCCAGCAGCAATTTGGACCTTACATATAACTATGGCTACACCTTC

j_gene: TRBJ2-2
v_gene: TRBV5-5
abundance: -
d_gene: TRBD2
CDR3aa: CASRVRLAMNTGELFF
CDR3nt: TGTGCCAGCAGAGTAAGACTAGCGATGAACACCGGGGAGCTGTTTTTT

j_gene: TRBJ1-1
v_gene: TRBV6-5
abundance: -
d_gene: TRBD1
CDR3aa: CASSYPQGGNTEAFF
CDR3nt: TGTGCCAGCAGTTACCCCCAGGGGGGGAACACTGAAGCTTTCTTT

j_gene: TRBJ1-4
v_gene: TRBV6-6
abundance: -
d_gene: TRBD1
CDR3aa: CATRGRGGDEKLFF
CDR3nt: TGTGCGACCAGGGGGCGCGGGGGAGATGAAAAACTGTTTTTT

j_gene: TRBJ1-1
v_gene: TRBV7-6
abundance: -
d_gene: -
CDR3aa: CASSLGQQPNTEAFF
CDR3nt: TGTGCCAGCAGCTTAGGACAGCAACCGAACACTGAAGCTTTCTTT

j_gene: TRBJ1-2
v_gene: TRBV24-1
abundance: -
d_gene: TRBD1
CDR3aa: CATSDFTGVYGYTF
CDR3nt: TGTGCCACCAGTGATTTCACAGGGGTTTATGGCTACACCTTC

j_gene: TRBJ1-4
v_gene: TRBV18
abundance: -
d_gene: TRBD1
CDR3aa: CASSPPVGGQGPSEKLFF
CDR3nt: TGTGCCAGCTCACCACCGGTCGGGGGACAGGGGCCGAGTGAAAAACTGTTTTTT

j_gene: TRBJ2-3
v_gene: TRBV7-9
abundance: -
d_gene: -
CDR3aa: CASSSQVSTDTQYF
CDR3nt: TGTGCCAGCAGCTCACAGGTTAGCACAGATACGCAGTATTTT

j_gene: TRBJ2-7
v_gene: TRBV2
abundance: -
d_gene: -
CDR3aa: CASTMDRQGGTYEQYF
CDR3nt: TGTGCCAGCACTATGGACCGACAGGGAGGAACCTACGAGCAGTACTTC

j_gene: TRBJ1-1
v_gene: TRBV5-4
abundance: -
d_gene: TRBD1
CDR3aa: CASSRDRGNTEAFF
CDR3nt: TGTGCCAGCAGCAGGGACAGGGGGAACACTGAAGCTTTCTTT

j_gene: TRBJ1-2
v_gene: TRBV6-5
abundance: -
d_gene: TRBD1
CDR3aa: CASVSQGGTNYGYTF
CDR3nt: TGTGCCAGCGTATCACAGGGGGGAACTAACTATGGCTACACCTTC

j_gene: TRBJ2-1
v_gene: TRBV15
abundance: -
d_gene: TRBD2
CDR3aa: CATSRDIAGGPMTQFF
CDR3nt: TGTGCCACCAGCAGAGATATAGCGGGAGGGCCGATGACGCAGTTCTTC

j_gene: TRBJ1-1
v_gene: TRBV29-1
abundance: -
d_gene: -
CDR3aa: CSVEVRGPLNTEAFF
CDR3nt: TGCAGCGTTGAAGTCAGGGGCCCCCTGAACACTGAAGCTTTCTTT

j_gene: TRBJ2-3
v_gene: TRBV2
abundance: -
d_gene: TRBD2
CDR3aa: CASSETSGDTDTQYF
CDR3nt: TGTGCCAGCAGTGAAACTAGCGGGGACACAGATACGCAGTATTTT

j_gene: TRBJ1-1
v_gene: TRBV5-1
abundance: -
d_gene: -
CDR3aa: CASSLGGGTSTEAFF
CDR3nt: TGCGCCAGCAGCTTGGGTGGGGGGACGAGCACTGAAGCTTTCTTT

j_gene: TRBJ1-6
v_gene: TRBV30
abundance: -
d_gene: -
CDR3aa: CAWGTLSNSPLHF
CDR3nt: TGTGCCTGGGGGACCCTCAGCAATTCACCCCTCCACTTT

j_gene: TRBJ2-1
v_gene: TRBV6-4
abundance: -
d_gene: TRBD2
CDR3aa: CASSVTSGRINTGEQFF
CDR3nt: TGTGCCAGCAGTGTGACTAGCGGGAGAATCAACACAGGGGAGCAGTTCTTC

j_gene: TRBJ1-1
v_gene: TRBV6-1
abundance: -
d_gene: -
CDR3aa: CASSEFGSATLGEAFF
CDR3nt: TGTGCCAGCAGTGAATTCGGGAGCGCTACGCTCGGTGAAGCTTTCTTT

j_gene: TRBJ1-2
v_gene: TRBV18
abundance: -
d_gene: -
CDR3aa: CASSPLRGRRGGYTF
CDR3nt: TGTGCCAGCTCACCACTTCGCGGCCGACGAGGGGGCTACACCTTC

j_gene: TRBJ1-6
v_gene: TRBV4-2
abundance: -
d_gene: -
CDR3aa: CASSHRGYGSPLHF
CDR3nt: TGTGCCAGCAGCCACAGGGGATACGGTTCACCCCTCCACTTT

j_gene: TRBJ1-5
v_gene: TRBV6-5
abundance: once
d_gene: -
CDR3aa: CASSLQGNQPQHF
CDR3nt: TGTGCCAGCAGTTTACAGGGAAATCAGCCCCAGCATTTT

j_gene: TRBJ1-1
v_gene: TRBV7-9
abundance: -
d_gene: TRBD1
CDR3aa: CASSPTRGEVGEAFF
CDR3nt: TGTGCCAGCAGCCCCACCAGGGGGGAGGTGGGTGAAGCTTTCTTT

j_gene: TRBJ1-2
v_gene: TRBV28
abundance: -
d_gene: -
CDR3aa: CASSSLGGGSNYGYTF
CDR3nt: TGTGCCAGCAGTTCCCTCGGTGGAGGGAGCAACTATGGCTACACCTTC

j_gene: TRBJ2-1
v_gene: TRBV18
abundance: -
d_gene: -
CDR3aa: CASSFRVISGEFRFEQFF
CDR3nt: TGTGCCAGCTCCTTCAGGGTCATCTCAGGGGAGTTCAGGTTTGAGCAGTTCTTC

j_gene: TRBJ2-7
v_gene: TRBV10-3
abundance: -
d_gene: TRBD2
CDR3aa: CAISEPASGNYEQYF
CDR3nt: TGTGCCATCAGTGAGCCCGCTAGCGGGAATTACGAGCAGTACTTC

j_gene: TRBJ1-2
v_gene: TRBV27
abundance: -
d_gene: -
CDR3aa: CASSASGTGGYTF
CDR3nt: TGTGCCAGCAGCGCCTCCGGGACTGGTGGCTACACCTTC

j_gene: TRBJ1-5
v_gene: TRBV28
abundance: -
d_gene: TRBD1
CDR3aa: CATRGGQPQHF
CDR3nt: TGTGCCACCAGGGGGGGTCAGCCCCAGCATTTT

j_gene: TRBJ2-1
v_gene: TRBV7-8
abundance: -
d_gene: TRBD1
CDR3aa: CASSLQQGNEQFF
CDR3nt: TGTGCCAGCAGCTTACAACAGGGGAATGAGCAGTTCTTC

j_gene: TRBJ1-1
v_gene: TRBV7-9
abundance: -
d_gene: TRBD1
CDR3aa: CASSFWTGDSKKGEAFF
CDR3nt: TGTGCCAGCAGCTTCTGGACAGGTGATTCGAAGAAGGGTGAAGCTTTCTTT

j_gene: TRBJ2-1
v_gene: TRBV7-7
abundance: -
d_gene: -
CDR3aa: CASSSGTGVYNEQFF
CDR3nt: TGTGCCAGCAGCTCCGGGACTGGAGTCTACAATGAGCAGTTCTTC

j_gene: TRBJ2-5
v_gene: TRBV23-1
abundance: few
d_gene: TRBD2
CDR3aa: CASSQPRTSQETQYF
CDR3nt: TGCGCCAGCAGTCAACCTAGGACTAGTCAAGAGACCCAGTACTTC

j_gene: TRBJ1-1
v_gene: TRBV27
abundance: medium-sized
d_gene: TRBD1
CDR3aa: CASNSQGAYTEAFF
CDR3nt: TGTGCCAGCAACAGTCAGGGGGCCTACACTGAAGCTTTCTTT

j_gene: TRBJ2-1
v_gene: TRBV19
abundance: -
d_gene: -
CDR3aa: CASSRGGLYNEQFF
CDR3nt: TGTGCCAGTAGTCGCGGGGGCCTTTACAATGAGCAGTTCTTC

j_gene: TRBJ2-1
v_gene: TRBV7-8
abundance: -
d_gene: TRBD2
CDR3aa: CASSTSASGGANEQFF
CDR3nt: TGTGCCAGCAGCACTAGTGCTAGCGGGGGGGCAAATGAGCAGTTCTTC

j_gene: TRBJ1-1
v_gene: TRBV6-5
abundance: -
d_gene: TRBD1
CDR3aa: CASRGTGTGKKGAFF
CDR3nt: TGTGCCAGCAGGGGGACCGGGACAGGCAAAAAGGGGGCTTTCTTT

j_gene: TRBJ2-1
v_gene: TRBV11-2
abundance: -
d_gene: TRBD2
CDR3aa: CASSLALAGENEQFF
CDR3nt: TGTGCCAGCAGCTTAGCACTAGCGGGAGAAAACGAGCAGTTCTTC

j_gene: TRBJ2-2
v_gene: TRBV28
abundance: few
d_gene: -
CDR3aa: CASSGEPVRSGELFF
CDR3nt: TGTGCCAGCAGTGGGGAACCGGTTAGGTCCGGGGAGCTGTTTTTT

j_gene: TRBJ2-1
v_gene: TRBV10-3
abundance: -
d_gene: TRBD1
CDR3aa: CAISDPGGYNEQFF
CDR3nt: TGTGCCATCAGTGATCCAGGGGGCTACAATGAGCAGTTCTTC

j_gene: TRBJ2-1
v_gene: TRBV7-9
abundance: once
d_gene: -
CDR3aa: CASSPVYNEQFF
CDR3nt: TGTGCCAGCAGCCCAGTTTACAATGAGCAGTTCTTC

j_gene: TRBJ2-2
v_gene: TRBV7-9
abundance: -
d_gene: -
CDR3aa: CASSLLTGYTGELFF
CDR3nt: TGTGCCAGCAGCTTACTTACAGGGTACACCGGGGAGCTGTTTTTT